This TCR beta chain was sequenced in a study of OX40 agonist ivuxolimab in advanced cancers. General study results and limits: The mean number of expanded clones was higher in CD8+ T cells than in CD4+.

This clone was detected a few times. Its antigen is as yet unknown. Measured with immunoSEQ multiplex PCR; TCRdb has only the in-frame clones, and not every one. The table includes about 69,000 clones, 75% to 90% detected once. V dropped 2 bases and J dropped 7 bases, with 8 bases sitting between them. The CDR3 has 12 amino acids. Germline loops: CDR1 SGHTA, CDR2 FQGTGA. Material: CD4+ or CD8+ T cells sorted from blood, obtained in a trial of the OX40 agonist ivuxolimab. The chain combines TRBV7-3 with TRBJ1-1; possible D gene TRBD1, 5 bases. The sequence was collected from an adult with an advanced solid tumor such as melanoma, head and neck, liver or kidney cancer. The CDR3 region has the DNA TGTGCCAGCAGCTTAGGGGGTGATGAAGCTTTCTTT. The encoded protein is CASSLGGDEAFF.